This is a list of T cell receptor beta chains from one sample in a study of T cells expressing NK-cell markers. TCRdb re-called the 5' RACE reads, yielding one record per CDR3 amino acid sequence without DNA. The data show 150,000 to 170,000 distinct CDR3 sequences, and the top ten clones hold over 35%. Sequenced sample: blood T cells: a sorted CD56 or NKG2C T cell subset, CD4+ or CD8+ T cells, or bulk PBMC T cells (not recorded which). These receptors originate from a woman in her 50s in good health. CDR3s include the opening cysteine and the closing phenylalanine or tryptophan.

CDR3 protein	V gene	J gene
CASSSTDRAPRAQYF	TRBV28	TRBJ2-5
CSARDRWEDKNIQYF	TRBV20-1	TRBJ2-4
CSARDPKSSGNTIYF	TRBV20-1	TRBJ1-3
CASRSTGPAQYF	TRBV6-2/TRBV6-3	TRBJ2-7
CASSELGGALTQYF	TRBV6-1	TRBJ2-5
CSVCRSNTYEQYF	TRBV29-1	TRBJ2-7
CASSTQTSSGSGHNEQFF	TRBV5-1	TRBJ2-1
CASSPGQGGYGYTF	TRBV27	TRBJ1-2
CASSYSWETQYF	TRBV6-2/TRBV6-3	TRBJ2-5
CAISESEDTQYF	TRBV10-3	TRBJ2-3
CASSYKAGDGSGELFF	TRBV6-5	TRBJ2-2
CASSPPGVGDTDTQYF	TRBV6-6	TRBJ2-3
CSVVEGGPSFDVF	TRBV29-1	TRBJ2-1
CASTPPASGYTF	TRBV7-8	TRBJ1-2
CASSQAPSLTGELFF	TRBV3-1	TRBJ2-2
CASVRQGNTEAFF	TRBV6-5	TRBJ1-1
CAVPTGGESAGELFF	TRBV7-9	TRBJ2-2
CASSYSYTRAEQYF	TRBV6-5	TRBJ2-7
CATSAPGGLTDTQYF	TRBV24-1	TRBJ2-3
CASSMGADQQYF	TRBV19	TRBJ2-7
CASSAINTGELFF	TRBV7-2	TRBJ2-2
CASSLRWWDLDGVYGYTF	TRBV6-6	TRBJ1-2
CASSLALREGTDTQYF	TRBV7-6	TRBJ2-3
CASSLRTSFADTQYF	TRBV11-3	TRBJ2-3
CASSFGPTGYNTEAFF	TRBV12-3/TRBV12-4	TRBJ1-1
CASSLIAGTPYNEQFF	TRBV7-3	TRBJ2-1
CASRLSETRLVSQYF	TRBV12-3/TRBV12-4	TRBJ2-5
CASTPGTVPYEQYF	TRBV6-5	TRBJ2-7
CASIPGSQFQETQYF	TRBV11-2	TRBJ2-5
CAWRKTNTEAFF	TRBV30	TRBJ1-1
CASSFAATNTDTQYF	TRBV5-1	TRBJ2-3